Given below is one T cell receptor (beta chain) in context. As yet, its antigen is unknown. The PCR had 60 Vbeta and 13 Jbeta primers. Profiled with immunoSEQ multiplex PCR; TCRdb holds only in-frame clones, not every one. Seen here are 150,000 or so clones, approximately 80% observed once, and the top ten hold roughly an eighth. This specimen comes from a study of cytomegalovirus exposure and HLA in healthy donors. Study overall: Earlier results showed 120 million or so unique TCR beta sequences derived from roughly 180 million T cells. An early data release held some 89 million unique TCRs from HLA-typed donors.

Findings of the study overall: For TCR beta chains, V- and J-gene trimming was later linked to a missense DCLRE1C variant. Rarity held for most TCR sequences, but there were some public TCRs that occurred in many donors.

The germline CDR1 and CDR2 sequences are MNHNS and SASEGT. The J segment lost 9 bases and the V segment lost 7 bases, leaving 10 bases of the junction unmatched. This CDR3 has 15 residues. The receptor was derived from a man aged 40-55 years in good health and CMV-seropositive. The specimen was PBMCs. The chain has TRBV6-1 and TRBJ1-3; 12 bases match TRBD1. The CDR3 nucleotides read TGTGCCAGCAACTTCGGGGACAGGGGGCTGAGCACCATATATTTT. Its protein is CASNFGDRGLSTIYF.